Listed here are 22 T cell receptor beta chains from one sample, sequenced in a study of cytomegalovirus exposure and HLA in healthy donors. Amplification used 60 Vbeta primers and 13 Jbeta primers. Sequencing used immunoSEQ multiplex PCR; TCRdb keeps in-frame clones, though not all of them. Here the sample spans about 93,000 clones, approximately 64% being singletons. What was sequenced was PBMCs. These receptors came from a boy between 5 and 17 years old in good health and CMV-seropositive.

This clone came up a few times. This chain joins TRBV4-2 and TRBJ2-1, with D unclear. Germline CDR1 reads LGHNA; CDR2 reads YNFKEQ. The CDR3 is 14 amino acids. V gave up 4 bases and J gave up 7 bases, with 14 bases separating them. In nucleotides, the CDR3 is TGTGCCAGCAGCCCAACGTCCCTCGGGAATGAGCAGTTCTTC. As protein: CASSPTSLGNEQFF.

The chain recombines TRBV5-4 with TRBJ1-2, with TRBD1 as a possible D gene (5 bases). The CDR3 consists of 13 residues. With 2 bases removed from V and 6 bases from J, the gap between germline ends came to 11 bases. Germline-derived CDR1 and CDR2 are SGHNT and YYREEE (reference sequence). CDR3 coding DNA: TGTGCCAGCAGCTTTATGGGGGGGAATGGCTACACCTTC. Translated, it gives CASSFMGGNGYTF.

The CDR3 bases are TGTGCCAGCAGTTTTTATAGGGGTTTAGATGGCTACACCTTC. Its translation: CASSFYRGLDGYTF. V and J are TRBV27 and TRBJ1-2; a possible D gene is TRBD1 (5 bases). CDR1 is MNHEY and CDR2 is SMNVEV in the germline V gene (reference sequence). V lost 3 bases to trimming and J lost 6 bases, with 14 bases between them. The CDR3 consists of 14 residues.

This chain joins TRBV27 and TRBJ2-7, with 10 nucleotides matching TRBD2. The CDR3 contains 15 residues. Germline CDR1 reads MNHEY; CDR2 reads SMNVEV (reference sequence). The junction had 4 bases not matched to a gene; V was cut back by 2 bases and J by 3 bases. The CDR3 nucleotides are TGTGCCAGCAGTTTAAACCTAGCGGGGGTCTACGAGCAGTACTTC. This codes for CASSLNLAGVYEQYF.

The chain is built from TRBV19 and TRBJ1-2, with 7 bases lining up with TRBD1. Germline CDR1 LNHDA, CDR2 SQIVND (reference sequence). The CDR3 contains 16 residues. The V segment lost 5 bases and the J segment 4 bases; nucleotides outside the gene matches: 13. CDR3 coding DNA: TGTGCCAGTAGTCCATCAGTAGGGGACAGAGTCTATGGCTACACCTTC. This translates into CASSPSVGDRVYGYTF.

This chain links TRBV29-1 with TRBJ1-4, with a tentative D call TRBD1 (5 bases). This CDR3 is 11 amino acids long. V lost 7 bases, J lost 7 bases, and 10 bases lay in between. The germline gives CDR1 SQVTM, CDR2 ANQGSEA. The CDR3 reads CSGQGSEKLFF. The CDR3 DNA reads as TGCAGCGGTCAGGGTAGTGAAAAACTGTTTTTT. Variable domain in full (rest from reference TRBV29-1 and TRBJ1-4): SAVISQKPSRDICQRGTSLTIQCQVDSQVTMMFWYRQQPGQSLTLIATANQGSEATYESGFVIDKFPISRPNLTFSTLTVSNMSPEDSSIYLCSGQGSEKLFFGSGTQLSVL.

V is TRBV30 and J is TRBJ1-1; TRBD1 might be the D (6 bases). The CDR3 sequence is 13 residues long. The V end was cut by 0 bases, the J end by 6 bases, with 11 bases between. Germline CDR1 GTSNPN, CDR2 SVGIG (reference sequence). CDR3 in DNA: TGTGCCTGGAGTGTAATTAGGACAGCTGAAGCTTTCTTT. It specifies CAWSVIRTAEAFF.

The chain is built from TRBV11-2 and TRBJ2-7, with D perhaps TRBD2 (5 bases). The CDR3 has 15 residues. Germline loops: CDR1 SGHAT, CDR2 FQNNGV. V dropped 0 bases and J dropped 3 bases, with 12 bases sitting between them. CDR3 nucleotides: TGTGCCAGCAGCTTAGATTCACTAGGTAGCTACGAGCAGTACTTC. It yields the protein CASSLDSLGSYEQYF.

This clone was counted a few times. J is TRBJ2-1 and V is TRBV5-1, with D maybe TRBD1 (5 bases). Looked up from germline, CDR1 is SGHRS and CDR2 is YFSETQ. This CDR3 has 18 amino acids. Between the trimmed V and J ends, which lost 3 bases and 0 bases, there was a span of 19 bases. The chain's CDR3 is CASSSQFGQPSSYNEQFF. The CDR3 DNA is TGCGCCAGCAGCTCTCAGTTTGGACAACCGAGCTCCTACAATGAGCAGTTCTTC.

The chain joins TRBV2 to TRBJ2-7; 7 bases agree with TRBD1. V lost 2 bases to trimming and J lost 3 bases; unmatched junction nucleotides: 7. This CDR3 has 15 amino acids. Germline V gene data show CDR1 as SNHLY and CDR2 as FYNNEI. The DNA of the CDR3 is TGTGCCAGCAGTGAATATGGACAGGCAATCTACGAGCAGTACTTC. Encoded protein: CASSEYGQAIYEQYF.

This clone was found a few times. The gene calls are TRBV6-5 and TRBJ1-3; 8 bases map to TRBD1. Germline values: CDR1 MNHEY, CDR2 SVGAGI. The CDR3 is 15 amino acids. The trim removed 6 bases at V and 0 bases at J, leaving 4 bases unmatched. This CDR3 reads CASRRQGSSGNTIYF. The CDR3 nucleotides read TGTGCCAGCAGACGACAGGGGAGCTCTGGAAACACCATATATTTT.

The gene calls are TRBV5-6 and TRBJ2-2; 9 positions agree with TRBD2. Trimming took 4 bases from V and 4 from J; bases not matched to a gene: 8. Germline CDR1 is SGHDT and CDR2 is YYEEEE. CDR3 length equals 16 residues. CDR3 bases: TGTGCCAGCAGCGGTACAGGGCGGGGGGGCACCGGGGAGCTGTTTTTT. Translating it yields CASSGTGRGGTGELFF.

V gene TRBV6-1 combines with J gene TRBJ2-7; TRBD1 agrees at 11 bases. V was clipped by 3 bases and J by 5 bases; unmatched bases: 9. The CDR3 loop spans 16 amino acids. Germline V lookup: CDR1 MNHNS, CDR2 SASEGT. The CDR3 sequence is CASSDRDRGTSHEQYF. CDR3 bases: TGTGCCAGCAGTGACCGGGACAGGGGGACTTCCCACGAGCAGTACTTC.

The V and J genes are TRBV19 and TRBJ1-5; a weak D match, TRBD1 (5 bases). V was trimmed by 11 bases and J by 0 bases, leaving 11 bases between them. Germline values: CDR1 LNHDA, CDR2 SQIVND (reference sequence). The CDR3 is 13 residues long. The CDR3 loop is CASSGGSNQPQHF. CDR3 nucleotide sequence: TGTGCCTCGTCGGGGGGTAGCAATCAGCCCCAGCATTTT. Complete variable domain (other parts from reference TRBV19 and TRBJ1-5): DGGITQSPKYLFRKEGQNVTLSCEQNLNHDAMYWYRQDPGQGLRLIYYSQIVNDFQKGDIAEGYSVSREKKESFPLTVTSAQKNPTAFYLCASSGGSNQPQHFGDGTRLSIL.

This clone has just one count. Here the CDR3 DNA reads TGTGCCTGGAGTGACGGGTTCCTTGATGGCTACACCTTC. Translating gives CAWSDGFLDGYTF. V is TRBV30 and J is TRBJ1-2; D gene uncertain. Germline CDR1 and CDR2: GTSNPN and SVGIG (reference sequence). The CDR3 has 13 residues. Trimming left V 1 base short and J 6 bases short, with 12 bases between.

This sequence joins TRBV29-1 and TRBJ2-6, with a possible D match to TRBD2 (5 bases). The CDR3 runs to 16 residues. V was shortened by 5 bases and J by 4 bases, with 18 bases between the two germline ends. Germline V gene lookup returns CDR1 SQVTM and CDR2 ANQGSEA. The DNA for the CDR3 is TGCAGCGTTTATGGACGGCCGGAGGCGGGGGCCAACGTCCTGACTTTC. The encoded protein is CSVYGRPEAGANVLTF.

The V and J genes are TRBV30 and TRBJ1-2, with D possibly being TRBD1 (6 bases). V was shortened by 4 bases and J by 1 base, with 16 bases between the two germline ends. Germline lookup yields CDR1 GTSNPN and CDR2 SVGIG (reference sequence). This CDR3 contains 15 residues. CDR3 region: CAWIPGGAGNYGYTF. The CDR3 DNA reads TGTGCCTGGATCCCCGGGGGGGCGGGTAACTATGGCTACACCTTC.

This clone appeared a few times. The chain couples TRBV6-6 to TRBJ2-1, with 10 bases identical to TRBD2. V trimming: 6 bases; J trimming: 6 bases; junction bases outside the gene matches: 8. The CDR3 has 15 residues. Looked up from germline, CDR1 is MNHNY and CDR2 is SVGAGI (reference sequence). This CDR3 is CASSPGAGGVNEQFF. The CDR3 DNA reads TGTGCCAGCAGCCCCGGAGCGGGAGGGGTCAATGAGCAGTTCTTC.

The genes are TRBV6-5 and TRBJ1-6, with 7 bases fitting TRBD1. J lost 9 bases, V lost 9 bases, and 11 bases had no gene match. Germline CDR1 reads MNHEY; CDR2 reads SVGAGI. This CDR3 is built from 14 residues. CDR3 region: CASARTGSISPLHF. The CDR3 DNA is TGTGCCAGTGCCAGGACAGGATCAATTTCACCCCTCCACTTT.

This sequence joins TRBV20-1 and TRBJ1-4, with D unclear. The CDR3 contains 11 residues. Trimming pared 2 bases from V and 8 bases from J, leaving 6 bases between. CDR1 DFQATT and CDR2 SNEGSKA come from the germline V gene (reference sequence). CDR3 region: CSARPGEKLFF. CDR3 sequence (DNA): TGCAGTGCTAGACCGGGGGAAAAACTGTTTTTT.

This chain joins TRBV12-2 and TRBJ2-1; the table gives TRBD2 as D, unverified against the DNA. TRBV12-2 is recorded as a pseudogene. This CDR3 is 13 amino acids long. The CDR3 reads CASRPSRDSKQFF. In nucleotides, the CDR3 is TGTGCAAGTCGCCCAAGCCGGGACTCCAAGCAGTTCTTC.

The V and J genes are TRBV29-1 and TRBJ1-1; 7 nucleotides align to TRBD1. Trimming removed 7 bases from V and 1 base from J; junction bases left unmatched: 9. Germline values: CDR1 SQVTM, CDR2 ANQGSEA. The CDR3 has 14 residues. CDR3 DNA: TGCAGCGCCGGGAGGGGGACAGCGAACACTGAAGCTTTCTTT. Translated: CSAGRGTANTEAFF.